The 21 T cell receptor beta chains below all came from one sample that was sequenced in a study of cytomegalovirus exposure and HLA in healthy donors. Sequenced by immunoSEQ multiplex PCR; TCRdb stores in-frame clones only, minus some. The table lists roughly 150,000 clones, 80% to 90% of them singletons. The material sequenced was PBMCs. The receptors were sampled from a woman younger than 45 in good health and CMV-seronegative.

This clone showed up just a few times. V is TRBV9 and J is TRBJ1-2; D gene unclear. CDR1 and CDR2 from the germline V gene are SGDLS and YYNGEE. Trimming took off 4 bases at V and 0 bases at J, with 13 bases between the two ends. The CDR3 is 15 residues long. CDR3 in amino acids: CASSLSTGTNYGYTF. The CDR3 region has the DNA TGTGCCAGCAGCCTAAGCACCGGAACTAACTATGGCTACACCTTC.

The chain joins TRBV7-9 to TRBJ2-7, with 16 bases that match TRBD2. V shed 8 bases and J 4 bases; nucleotides not matched to a gene: 11. The CDR3 length is 17 residues. Germline CDR1 and CDR2: SEHNR and FQNEAQ (reference sequence). This CDR3 reads CASWGLAGGVYRYEQYF. In nucleotides, the CDR3 is TGTGCCAGCTGGGGACTAGCGGGAGGGGTTTATAGGTACGAGCAGTACTTC.

The J gene is TRBJ1-1, the V gene TRBV6-6, with D maybe TRBD1 (5 bases). The CDR3 length is 14 residues. Germline V gene sequence: CDR1 MNHNY, CDR2 SVGAGI (reference sequence). V dropped 5 bases and J dropped 0 bases, with 10 bases sitting between them. CDR3 protein: CASSSGGMNTEAFF. In DNA form, the CDR3 reads TGTGCCAGCAGTAGTGGGGGGATGAACACTGAAGCTTTCTTT.

This chain joins TRBV7-9 and TRBJ1-3, with D possibly being TRBD1 (5 bases). V gave up 4 bases and J gave up 2 bases, with 18 bases separating them. From germline, CDR1 is SEHNR and CDR2 FQNEAQ (reference sequence). The CDR3 is made up of 17 amino acids. CDR3 in amino acids: CASSSGGSLVAGNTIYF. CDR3 in DNA: TGTGCCAGCAGCTCCGGGGGGAGTCTGGTGGCTGGAAACACCATATATTTT. Complete variable domain (other parts from reference TRBV7-9 and TRBJ1-3): DTGVSQNPRHKITKRGQNVTFRCDPISEHNRLYWYRQTLGQGPEFLTYFQNEAQLEKSRLLSDRFSAERPKGSFSTLEIQRTEQGDSAMYLCASSSGGSLVAGNTIYFGEGSWLTVV.

V is TRBV10-3 and J is TRBJ1-3; D remains ambiguous. Trimming pared 3 bases from V and 4 bases from J, leaving 13 bases between. The CDR3 extends over 15 amino acids. Germline lookup yields CDR1 ENHRY and CDR2 SYGVKD. The chain's CDR3 is CAISDSGVSGNTIYF. The CDR3 nucleotides are TGTGCCATCAGTGACTCGGGTGTGTCCGGAAACACCATATATTTT.

The chain is built from TRBV4-1 and TRBJ1-5, with 9 positions matching TRBD1. This CDR3 spans 14 amino acids. The J segment lost 4 bases and the V segment lost 4 bases, leaving 2 bases of the junction unmatched. In germline, CDR1 is MGHRA, CDR2 YSYEKL. The CDR3 reads CASSLGTGNQPQHF. CDR3 coding DNA: TGCGCCAGCAGCCTCGGGACAGGGAATCAGCCCCAGCATTTT.

V is TRBV2 and J is TRBJ2-7; perhaps TRBD1 as D (6 bases). Germline V gene lookup returns CDR1 SNHLY and CDR2 FYNNEI. The CDR3 runs to 15 residues. V was clipped by 8 bases and J by 3 bases, with 20 bases between them. The CDR3 DNA is TGTGCCAGCCGACTACAGGGCGTAGTAATCTACGAGCAGTACTTC. It yields the protein CASRLQGVVIYEQYF.

CDR3 residues: CASRFSGGSTDTQYF. The CDR3 DNA reads TGCGCCAGCAGATTTAGCGGGGGTAGCACAGATACGCAGTATTTT. This chain joins TRBV10-2 and TRBJ2-3; TRBD2 matches at 9 bases. The CDR3 is 15 residues long. CDR1 is WSHSY and CDR2 is SAAADI in the germline V gene. V shed 6 bases, J shed 0 bases, and the junction held 4 bases outside the gene matches.

CDR3 in DNA: TGTGCCAGCAGCCTCGGAAGGGGGCAATACGAGCAGTACTTC. Translated: CASSLGRGQYEQYF. The chain links TRBV28 to TRBJ2-7; TRBD1 matches at 7 bases. After removal of 6 bases from V and 4 bases from J, the junction contained 9 bases not matched to a gene. Germline values: CDR1 MDHEN, CDR2 SYDVKM. The length of the CDR3 is 14 residues.

The chain employs TRBV10-3 and TRBJ1-5; no definite D call. There are 15 residues in the CDR3. Looked up from germline, CDR1 is ENHRY and CDR2 is SYGVKD. Trimming shortened V by 2 bases and J by 7 bases, and 15 bases separated the two germline ends. CDR3 loop: CAISEEVYRGQPQHF. The CDR3 DNA is TGTGCCATCAGTGAGGAGGTTTACCGAGGACAGCCCCAGCATTTT.

The chain carries TRBV7-2 and TRBJ2-4; possibly TRBD1 for D (5 bases). Per germline, CDR1 SGHTA and CDR2 FQGNSA. The V end was cut by 1 base, the J end by 8 bases, with 12 bases between. This CDR3 is 14 amino acids long. CDR3 coding DNA: TGTGCCAGCAGCTTAGTAGGGGCTTGGGACATTCAGTACTTC. Protein: CASSLVGAWDIQYF.

The chain uses TRBV6-5 and TRBJ2-1, with 11 bases fitting TRBD2. CDR3 length: 16 residues. Germline CDR1 is MNHEY and CDR2 is SVGAGI. Trimming cost V 0 bases and J 6 bases; bases outside gene matches: 4. As DNA, the CDR3 is TGTGCCAGCAGTTACTCGAACCTAGCGGGAGGCAATGAGCAGTTCTTC. Amino acids: CASSYSNLAGGNEQFF.

This clone was seen only once. This chain uses TRBV5-6 with TRBJ2-2, with D hard to call. In germline, CDR1 is SGHDT, CDR2 YYEEEE. The CDR3 spans 14 residues. Trimming took 1 base from V and 1 from J, leaving 5 bases between them. CDR3 loop: CASSLRQNTGELFF. The CDR3 DNA reads as TGTGCCAGCAGCTTGAGGCAGAACACCGGGGAGCTGTTTTTT.

Written as DNA, the CDR3 is TGTGCCAGTAGTCCCCTCGGGACTTACGAGCAGTACTTC. It codes for CASSPLGTYEQYF. V and J are TRBV19 and TRBJ2-7; TRBD2 is a possible D gene (6 bases). This CDR3 has 13 residues. Trimming took off 5 bases at V and 4 bases at J, with 12 bases between the two ends. CDR1 is LNHDA and CDR2 is SQIVND in the germline V gene (reference sequence).

The V gene is TRBV7-2, the J gene TRBJ2-7; 13 bases are shared with TRBD2. Germline lookup yields CDR1 SGHTA and CDR2 FQGNSA. The CDR3 is made up of 16 amino acids. With 5 bases clipped from V and 7 bases from J, the junction kept 11 bases outside the gene matches. CDR3 nucleotide sequence: TGTGCCAGCAGCCAAAAGGGACTAGCGGGAATGGGTGAGCAGTACTTC. This sequence encodes CASSQKGLAGMGEQYF.

The chain employs TRBV19 and TRBJ2-3; 12 positions match TRBD2. The CDR3 is 17 amino acids. Trimming took 7 bases from V and 5 from J; bases not matched to a gene: 13. Germline CDR1 reads LNHDA; CDR2 reads SQIVND (reference sequence). Written as DNA, the CDR3 is TGTGCCAGTACCCCCTTTGGACTAGCGGGAAGTGGAGATACGCAGTATTTT. Residues: CASTPFGLAGSGDTQYF.

This sequence joins TRBV4-1 and TRBJ1-5; TRBD1 is a possible D gene (6 bases). The CDR3 is 18 residues long. Germline assignment: CDR1 MGHRA and CDR2 YSYEKL. V lost 1 base and J 4 bases, leaving 20 bases between the germline ends. The CDR3 DNA is TGCGCCAGCAGCCAAGGCGCGCCAGGGGCCTTACCGAATCAGCCCCAGCATTTT. It codes for CASSQGAPGALPNQPQHF.

The chain couples TRBV6-1 to TRBJ2-2; D ambiguous. Per the germline V gene, CDR1 is MNHNS and CDR2 is SASEGT. Trimming stripped 7 bases from V and 2 bases from J, with 5 bases between. The CDR3 covers 12 residues. The CDR3 sequence is CASKPNTGELFF. CDR3 nucleotide sequence: TGTGCCAGCAAGCCAAACACCGGGGAGCTGTTTTTT.

CDR3 residues: CASSYGSGIQYF. In DNA form, the CDR3 reads TGTGCCAGTAGTTATGGGAGTGGCATTCAGTACTTC. The rearrangement joins TRBV19 to TRBJ2-4; perhaps TRBD2 as D (5 bases). This CDR3 region has 12 residues. V lost 5 bases and J 9 bases, leaving 11 bases between the germline ends. The germline V gene encodes CDR1 LNHDA and CDR2 SQIVND (reference sequence).

The DNA of the CDR3 is TGTGCCAGCAGCTTGGGAGGAGCTAGCGTCTCCGAGCAGTACTTC. The encoded protein is CASSLGGASVSEQYF. The gene calls are TRBV5-6 and TRBJ2-7, with a weak D call TRBD2 (6 bases). The CDR3 extends over 15 amino acids. CDR1 is SGHDT and CDR2 is YYEEEE in the germline V gene. V was trimmed by 0 bases and J by 6 bases, leaving 16 bases between them. Full variable domain (rest looked up from reference TRBV5-6 and TRBJ2-7): DAGVTQSPTHLIKTRGQQVTLRCSPKSGHDTVSWYQQALGQGPQFIFQYYEEEERQRGNFPDRFSGHQFPNYSSELNVNALLLGDSALYLCASSLGGASVSEQYFGPGTRLTVT.

The chain links TRBV19 to TRBJ1-1, with a tentative D call TRBD1 (5 bases). The CDR3 runs to 13 residues. Germline assignment: CDR1 LNHDA and CDR2 SQIVND (reference sequence). The V end was cut by 6 bases, the J end by 4 bases, with 12 bases between. CDR3 bases: TGTGCCAGTAGCAGGCAGGGAAGCACTGAAGCTTTCTTT. Its translation: CASSRQGSTEAFF.